This passage covers 20 T cell receptor beta chains from one sample sequenced in a study of blood T cell repertoires in COVID-19. Libraries were prepared by immunoSEQ multiplex PCR; TCRdb keeps only in-frame clonotypes and omits some of them. The repertoire holds around 500,000 clones, with 88% as singletons. Sequencing was performed on PBMCs or T cells enriched from blood (not recorded which). These receptors all come from a woman between 40 and 50 years old who had recovered from COVID-19.

The chain is built from TRBV6-5 and TRBJ2-1; possibly TRBD1 for D (6 bases). Trimming stripped 0 bases from V and 6 bases from J, with 12 bases between. This CDR3 region has 15 residues. Germline V gene data show CDR1 as MNHEY and CDR2 as SVGAGI. CDR3 protein: CASSYSGHASNEQFF. DNA of the CDR3: TGTGCCAGCAGTTACTCGGGACATGCCTCCAATGAGCAGTTCTTC.

The chain carries TRBV5-8 and TRBJ1-6, with TRBD1 matching 9 bases. Germline V gene lookup returns CDR1 SGHTS and CDR2 YDEGEE. The length of the CDR3 is 16 residues. The V gene end was trimmed by 4 bases and the J gene end by 8 bases; junction bases not matched to a gene: 10. The DNA for the CDR3 is TGTGCCAGCAGCATGGTACAGGGGGCGAGGTATTCACCCCTCCACTTT. Its translation: CASSMVQGARYSPLHF.

The rearrangement joins TRBV19 to TRBJ2-7, with 8 bases aligning to TRBD2. Germline V gene data show CDR1 as LNHDA and CDR2 as SQIVND (reference sequence). The CDR3 consists of 16 residues. V dropped 5 bases and J dropped 4; count of bases not matched to a gene: 13. The CDR3 region is CASSVRAAGGAYEQYF. The CDR3, as DNA: TGTGCCAGTAGTGTCCGAGCTGCGGGGGGCGCTTACGAGCAGTACTTC.

This rearrangement joins TRBV10-1 to TRBJ2-2; TRBD1 agrees at 7 bases. V was clipped by 5 bases and J by 0 bases; unmatched bases: 3. From germline, CDR1 is WNHNN and CDR2 SYGVQD (reference sequence). There are 15 residues in the CDR3. The CDR3 here is CASSPTGSNTGELFF. CDR3 sequence (DNA): TGCGCCAGCAGTCCGACAGGGTCGAACACCGGGGAGCTGTTTTTT.

The chain is built from TRBV11-2 and TRBJ1-2, with 11 nucleotides matching TRBD1. The V gene's germline CDR1 is SGHAT and CDR2 FQNNGV. J gave up 2 bases and V 5 bases, and 7 bases lay outside the gene matches. The CDR3 runs 16 residues. The CDR3 protein is CASSPGTGGWNYGYTF. CDR3 nucleotide sequence: TGTGCCAGCAGCCCCGGGACAGGGGGATGGAACTATGGCTACACCTTC.

This clone was seen only once. This sequence joins TRBV7-8 and TRBJ1-5; D perhaps matches TRBD1 (5 bases). Germline CDR1 is SGHVS and CDR2 is FQNEAQ. This CDR3 has 13 residues. V shed 0 bases and J shed 5 bases, with 5 bases lying between them. The CDR3 protein is CASSLAGDQPQHF. The CDR3 nucleotides are TGTGCCAGCAGCTTAGCAGGGGATCAGCCCCAGCATTTT.

CDR3 sequence reads: CASQAGGEGSQPQHF. The CDR3 nucleotides read TGTGCCAGCCAAGCAGGAGGGGAGGGTTCTCAGCCCCAGCATTTT. J is TRBJ1-5 and V is TRBV25-1; a weak D match, TRBD1 (5 bases). There are 15 residues in the CDR3. Germline CDR1 and CDR2: MGHDK and SYGVNS. The V end was cut by 8 bases, the J end by 6 bases, with 20 bases between.

V usage is TRBV24-1 and J usage is TRBJ2-7; tentative D call: TRBD2 (6 bases). Germline CDR1 reads KGHDR; CDR2 reads SFDVKD. CDR3 length equals 14 residues. V was trimmed by 5 bases and J by 3 bases, leaving 13 bases between them. In DNA form, the CDR3 reads TGTGCCACCAGTGGTGGGGGGAGAGACTACGAGCAGTACTTC. It translates to CATSGGGRDYEQYF.

The chain joins TRBV6-1 to TRBJ1-6; TRBD1 matches 10 bases. CDR1 is MNHNS and CDR2 is SASEGT in the germline V gene. This CDR3 comprises 17 residues. The ends lost 6 bases at V and 7 bases at J; junction bases unmatched: 12. The CDR3 loop reads CASREKGQGVDNSPLHF. The CDR3 DNA reads as TGTGCCAGCAGGGAAAAAGGACAGGGGGTGGACAATTCACCCCTCCACTTT.

Concerning this clone: No DNA is shown, since the ends of the CDR3 on it are uncertain; the CDR3 is the one TCRdb lists. The genes are TRBV12-2 and TRBJ1-6; TRBD1 is the table's D call, not checked against the DNA. TRBV12-2 is marked as a pseudogene. Termini included, the CDR3 measures 17 amino acids. CDR3 sequence reads: CASRLVGRGARNSPLHF.

The chain combines TRBV6-5 with TRBJ2-7, with D possibly TRBD2 on 6 matching bases. V was cut by 4 bases and J by 2 bases, with 12 bases left in between. This CDR3 region has 14 residues. Germline V gives CDR1 MNHEY, CDR2 SVGAGI. CDR3 sequence: CASSSQPGAYEQYF. In nucleotides, the CDR3 is TGTGCCAGCAGTTCCCAACCGGGGGCCTACGAGCAGTACTTC.

The chain couples TRBV10-2 to TRBJ2-7; D perhaps matches TRBD1 (5 bases). Germline V gene lookup returns CDR1 WSHSY and CDR2 SAAADI. The V gene lost 6 bases and the J gene lost 2 bases, with 11 bases spanning the gap. The CDR3 length is 13 residues. The CDR3 loop is CASRTANTYEQYF. The CDR3 region has the DNA TGCGCCAGCAGGACAGCGAATACCTACGAGCAGTACTTC.

This chain connects TRBV5-5 to TRBJ2-4; no reliable D call. The CDR3 extends over 15 amino acids. CDR1 SGHKS and CDR2 YYEKEE come from the germline V gene (reference sequence). The V gene lost 2 bases and the J gene lost 0 bases, with 9 bases spanning the gap. The CDR3: CASSFFYSAKNIQYF. CDR3 in DNA: TGTGCCAGCAGCTTCTTCTATTCAGCCAAAAACATTCAGTACTTC.

The V and J genes are TRBV5-6 and TRBJ2-7, with 10 bases aligning to TRBD1. After removal of 1 base from V and 8 bases from J, the junction contained 15 bases not matched to a gene. The CDR3 is made up of 17 amino acids. CDR1 SGHDT and CDR2 YYEEEE come from the germline V gene. The CDR3 reads CASSLRTSTGGLNKQYF. CDR3 DNA sequence: TGTGCCAGCAGCTTGCGCACATCGACAGGGGGCCTTAACAAGCAGTACTTC. The full variable domain, its missing parts supplied by reference TRBV5-6 and TRBJ2-7, is DAGVTQSPTHLIKTRGQQVTLRCSPKSGHDTVSWYQQALGQGPQFIFQYYEEEERQRGNFPDRFSGHQFPNYSSELNVNALLLGDSALYLCASSLRTSTGGLNKQYFGPGTRLTVT.

The chain combines TRBV7-2 with TRBJ2-7; possible D gene TRBD2, 5 bases. V lost 2 bases, J lost 2 bases, and 13 bases lay in between. CDR1 is SGHTA, CDR2 FQGNSA, per germline. The CDR3 extends over 15 amino acids. This CDR3 is CASSLRRSGPYEQYF. CDR3 in DNA: TGTGCCAGCAGCTTAAGGAGGAGCGGACCCTACGAGCAGTACTTC.

The J gene is TRBJ2-7, the V gene TRBV28; the D gene is possibly TRBD2 (5 bases). CDR1 is MDHEN, CDR2 SYDVKM, per germline. The CDR3 length is 12 residues. V lost 8 bases, J lost 3 bases, and 11 bases lay in between. The CDR3: CASGSTRYEQYF. CDR3 sequence (DNA): TGTGCCAGCGGGAGTACCCGCTACGAGCAGTACTTC.

V is TRBV6-6 and J is TRBJ1-1, with 8 positions matching TRBD1. Trimming took 5 bases from V and 4 from J; bases not matched to a gene: 15. The CDR3 loop spans 17 amino acids. Germline CDR1 MNHNY, CDR2 SVGAGI (reference sequence). The CDR3 spells CASSPRTGLGVSTEAFF. As DNA, the CDR3 is TGTGCCAGCAGTCCTCGGACAGGGCTGGGTGTGAGCACTGAAGCTTTCTTT.

This chain connects TRBV7-8 to TRBJ2-7; 7 nucleotides line up with TRBD1. The germline V gene encodes CDR1 SGHVS and CDR2 FQNEAQ. V was clipped by 4 bases and J by 7 bases; unmatched bases: 13. The CDR3 extends over 15 amino acids. CDR3 in amino acids: CASSSRTGWDGEQYF. The CDR3 DNA reads TGTGCCAGCAGCTCTCGGACAGGTTGGGACGGGGAGCAGTACTTC.

This chain uses TRBV6-5 with TRBJ1-5; D call uncertain. The CDR3 is 15 amino acids. Trimming pared 2 bases from V and 9 bases from J, leaving 17 bases between. CDR1 and CDR2 from the germline V gene are MNHEY and SVGAGI. DNA of the CDR3: TGTGCCAGCAGTTACCGCCCAGGCAACGTGGGGCCCCAGCATTTT. Encoded protein: CASSYRPGNVGPQHF.

There are a few counts of this clone. CDR3 loop: CASSFTGLRETQYF. The CDR3 nucleotides are TGTGCCAGCAGCTTTACTGGACTCCGAGAGACCCAGTACTTC. V gene TRBV7-2 combines with J gene TRBJ2-5; possibly TRBD2 for D (5 bases). Germline values: CDR1 SGHTA, CDR2 FQGNSA. V lost 3 bases, J lost 4 bases, and 12 bases lay in between. This CDR3 is 14 amino acids long.